Listed below are T cell receptor beta chains from one sample, sequenced in a study of T cells after posttransplantation cyclophosphamide. Sequencing was performed with immunoSEQ multiplex PCR; in TCRdb, only in-frame clones are kept and a portion is missing. This sample has roughly 30,000 clones, with roughly 90% found just once. The specimen was PBMCs. These receptors were obtained from a woman aged 40 to 49 with a blood cancer, CMV-positive, and with a related stem cell donor. Both conserved end residues are trimmed from each CDR3. Only some rows state a clone size, as once, few, many or a class for expanded clones.

size: .; J: TRBJ1-1; V: TRBV28; CDR3: ASSPSGANTEAF
size: .; J: TRBJ2-1; V: TRBV5-1; CDR3: ASSLGWNEQF
size: once; J: TRBJ2-7; V: TRBV19; CDR3: ASSAGSYEQY
size: .; J: TRBJ2-5; V: TRBV4-1; CDR3: ASSKTGLETQY
size: once; J: TRBJ2-3; V: TRBV12-5; CDR3: ASGPRRGGRDSDTQY
size: .; J: TRBJ1-2; V: TRBV5-1; CDR3: ASSGQEFYGYT
size: .; J: TRBJ2-2; V: TRBV21-1; CDR3: ASSLDRGRNTGELF
size: once; J: TRBJ1-6; V: TRBV5-1; CDR3: ASSLLQVDNSPLH
size: .; J: TRBJ2-1; V: TRBV27; CDR3: ASSLRSSYNEQF
size: once; J: TRBJ1-2; V: TRBV5-5; CDR3: ASSFPGSGGGYT
size: once; J: TRBJ1-6; V: TRBV6-6; CDR3: ASSYAGNNSPLH
size: few; J: TRBJ1-4; V: TRBV6-6; CDR3: ASTQGGGTEKLF
size: .; J: TRBJ2-7; V: TRBV29-1; CDR3: SVETGSYEQY
size: .; J: TRBJ1-1; V: TRBV5-8; CDR3: ASSSRPVEAF
size: once; J: TRBJ1-2; V: TRBV5-1; CDR3: ASSQDGQGYGYT
size: .; J: TRBJ2-7; V: TRBV5-1; CDR3: ASSLGTSESYEQY
size: .; J: TRBJ1-1; V: TRBV5-1; CDR3: ASSYTGVEAF
size: once; J: TRBJ2-3; V: TRBV7-9; CDR3: ASSLGDRPITDTQY
size: .; J: TRBJ2-3; V: TRBV5-6; CDR3: ASSLTIRDRRYTDTQY
size: .; J: TRBJ2-3; V: TRBV29-1; CDR3: SPKRQQSTDTQY
size: .; J: TRBJ1-1; V: TRBV19; CDR3: ASSPSRGTEAF
size: .; J: TRBJ1-4; V: TRBV5-1; CDR3: ASSYSGGNEKLF
size: .; J: TRBJ1-2; V: TRBV7-9; CDR3: ASSSSQEPFYGYT
size: .; J: .; V: TRBV7-9; CDR3: ASSHRTGFPYEQY
size: .; J: TRBJ2-1; V: TRBV5-4; CDR3: ASSLAGGLSYNEQF
size: .; J: TRBJ1-1; V: TRBV18; CDR3: ASSETGGGMNTEAF
size: .; J: TRBJ1-5; V: TRBV9; CDR3: ASSDRTGPLRMEIYSNQPQH
size: .; J: TRBJ2-3; V: TRBV9; CDR3: ASSVRGGSTDTQY
size: .; J: TRBJ2-3; V: TRBV29-1; CDR3: SVSRQGDMTDTQY
size: .; J: TRBJ1-2; V: TRBV2; CDR3: ASRGNTGAAGYT
size: .; J: TRBJ2-7; V: TRBV9; CDR3: ASSEGGGSYEQY
size: .; J: TRBJ2-5; V: TRBV6-1; CDR3: ASSETFKDREKTQY
size: .; J: TRBJ1-1; V: TRBV7-9; CDR3: ASSSQGGDTEAF
size: .; J: TRBJ2-1; V: TRBV6-1; CDR3: ASSEEGRSSYNEQF
size: .; J: TRBJ1-5; V: TRBV6-1; CDR3: ASIQVRNNQPQH
size: .; J: TRBJ2-7; V: TRBV19; CDR3: ASSIVAGTGLYEQY
size: .; J: TRBJ1-6; V: TRBV28; CDR3: ASSFQTVASSPLH
size: .; J: TRBJ2-5; V: TRBV9; CDR3: ASSVEVAGGQETQY
size: .; J: TRBJ2-3; V: TRBV11-3; CDR3: ASSLFFGAPDTQY
size: .; J: TRBJ2-7; V: TRBV4-2; CDR3: ASNQADRVTNSYEQY
size: few; J: TRBJ2-3; V: TRBV7-9; CDR3: ASRTGTGPPDTQY
size: .; J: TRBJ2-3; V: TRBV4-1; CDR3: ASSQVRTSTDTQY
size: .; J: TRBJ2-3; V: TRBV5-1; CDR3: ASSLGGHTDTQY
size: once; J: TRBJ2-7; V: TRBV2; CDR3: ASRIRAGVSEQY
size: .; J: TRBJ2-3; V: TRBV19; CDR3: ASSMDRGAGDTQY